Listed below are T cell receptor beta chains from one sample, sequenced in a study of cytomegalovirus exposure and HLA in healthy donors. Assay: immunoSEQ multiplex PCR; the TCRdb copy retains only in-frame clones and omits some. The sample table includes approximately 80,000 clones. Source material: PBMCs. All receptors derive from a woman aged 25 to 39 in good health and CMV-seronegative. Both conserved end residues are part of each CDR3. The order of the fields is V gene, J gene, CDR3 protein.

>TRBV5-1|TRBJ1-1
CASSSRPGQGVGNTEAFF
>TRBV11-2|TRBJ2-5
CASSLEETQYF
>TRBV5-4|TRBJ2-1
CASSLGGQSRDEQFF
>TRBV4-1|TRBJ1-2
CASSQDTGTGNYGYTF
>TRBV6-6|TRBJ1-3
CASTNSGNTIYF
>TRBV2|TRBJ1-4
CASSAGQGNEKLFF
>TRBV19|TRBJ1-5
CASSVLMVVGNQPQHF
>TRBV6-5|TRBJ2-3
CASSPGILAADTQYF
>TRBV25-1|TRBJ1-6
CASSEAGTGVDNSPLHF
>TRBV2|TRBJ1-1
CASRDRVLGTEAFF